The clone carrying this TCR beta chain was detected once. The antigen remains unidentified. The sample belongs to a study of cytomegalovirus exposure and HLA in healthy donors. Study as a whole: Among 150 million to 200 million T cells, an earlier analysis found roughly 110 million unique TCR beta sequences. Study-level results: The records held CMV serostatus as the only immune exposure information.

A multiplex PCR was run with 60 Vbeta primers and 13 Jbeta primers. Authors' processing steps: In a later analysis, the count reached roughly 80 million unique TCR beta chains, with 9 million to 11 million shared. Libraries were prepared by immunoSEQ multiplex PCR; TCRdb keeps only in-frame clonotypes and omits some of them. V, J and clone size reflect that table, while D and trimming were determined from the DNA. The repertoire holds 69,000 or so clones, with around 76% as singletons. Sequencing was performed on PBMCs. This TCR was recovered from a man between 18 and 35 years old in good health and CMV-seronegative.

The CDR3 DNA reads as TGTGCCATCCGGGGGACAGCCATGAACACTGAAGCTTTCTTT. Encoded protein: CAIRGTAMNTEAFF. The chain links TRBV19 to TRBJ1-1; the match to TRBD1 covers 7 bases. V was clipped by 10 bases and J by 0 bases; unmatched bases: 8. Germline-derived CDR1 and CDR2 are LNHDA and SQIVND (reference sequence). CDR3 length: 14 residues.